This entry concerns a single T cell receptor (beta chain). The antigen this receptor binds is unknown. One base away there is no much larger clone; base qualities are not given. Deletion took 5 bases off V and 3 bases off J, with a span of 5 bases between the germline ends. According to the germline V gene, CDR1 reads SQVTM and CDR2 reads ANQGSEA. From cysteine to phenylalanine, the CDR3 is 11 amino acids long. Only the CDR3 portion is preserved as DNA: 33 bases, with reading frame beginning at the first base. Libraries were constructed by 5' RACE. Sequencing was performed on an Illumina HiSeq 2500. A second PCR of roughly 7 to 11 cycles was run with a J-beta primer mix and a sample-barcoded 5' primer. A unique molecular identifier was introduced onto each TCR beta cDNA molecule by a template-switch 5' adaptor carrying 12 random nucleotides. At least 2.5 million CDR3-containing paired-end reads were obtained from each sample. First-strand cDNA synthesis was performed from all RNA using the Mint cDNA synthesis kit, with priming by a TRBC-specific oligonucleotide. Following uracil-DNA glycosylase treatment, a first 18-cycle PCR with universal primers M1SS and BC2_uni_R was performed on all cDNA. The paper's processing steps were these. Each sample was normalized by randomly selecting 1 million high-quality reads, each carrying a distinct molecular identifier. Instead of being binned into consensus sequences, reads that shared molecular identifiers were thrown out. CDR3 identification, clonotype clustering and error correction used MiTCR with a Q25 quality threshold and the strictest error-elimination algorithm. Lower-bound total TCR beta diversity was estimated with a nonparametric unseen species model using Euler transformation. TCRdb passed the public sequencing reads through fastp at Q25 and MiXCR, retaining productive beta sequences. Rows with one shared CDR3 protein collapse into an entry with the most common genes and DNA. The V and J calls reflect TCRdb's pipeline rather than the authors' work. This sample lists about 800,000 distinct CDR3 sequences; more than 35% were detected once. The ten largest clones add up to roughly 18% of the sample.

This specimen comes from a study of blood T cells in healthy people across ages (dated by TCRdb to about 2015). Regarding the complete study: Template switching captured roughly one uniquely barcoded TCR beta cDNA molecule per two T cells in model experiments. Donors were grouped into four age groups: young (average 16 years), middle-aged (about 40), aged (over 55) and long-lived (around 80). Two additional independent replicas of 1 million unique cDNA reads from the same blood draw were analyzed for two donors (one aged 18 to 29 and one aged 80 or older). Using deep sequencing normalized with unique cDNA molecular identifiers, the study measured how TCR beta repertoire diversity changes with age. To avoid experimental bias, donors of different ages were spread randomly across the sequencing lanes.

What the authors observed across the whole study: Compared with the aged group, more naive CD4+ T cells, fewer expanded clones and increased TCR diversity were shown by the long-lived group, suggesting age selection. As age increased, observed TCR beta diversity per million T cells dropped in a roughly linear way, and a significant reduction was already evident by age 40. Estimates of total diversity based on one million sequenced T cells were regarded as lower bounds and as underestimates. Because donor CMV infection status was unknown, age-related changes in expanded clonotypes were potentially confounded. Since profiling was done on bulk unsorted PBMCs, naive and antigen-experienced compartments could not be conclusively compared. The percentage of naive T cells measured by flow cytometry correlated strongly with observed TCR beta diversity.

Systemically healthy Caucasian individuals from Russia, approximately 39 in total and aged about 6 to 90 years, were included as donors. Each donor gave 8.5 to 10 milliliters of peripheral blood, collected into EDTA-treated Vacutainer tubes. Ficoll-Paque density-gradient centrifugation was used to isolate PBMCs, with at least 7 million per sample. Trizol reagent was used to extract total RNA from PBMCs, with at least 6 micrograms per sample. For every donor, flow cytometry on a PBMC aliquot measured the percentage of naive CD45RAhigh/CD27high T cells. The receptor's source is an elderly man in good health. The chain is encoded by TRBV29-1 joined to TRBJ2-1; the D gene cannot be resolved reliably. The sequenced sample consisted of blood. The DNA sequence is as follows: TGCAGCGTTTTCAGCTACAATGAGCAGTTCTTC. This gives the protein CSVFSYNEQFF.